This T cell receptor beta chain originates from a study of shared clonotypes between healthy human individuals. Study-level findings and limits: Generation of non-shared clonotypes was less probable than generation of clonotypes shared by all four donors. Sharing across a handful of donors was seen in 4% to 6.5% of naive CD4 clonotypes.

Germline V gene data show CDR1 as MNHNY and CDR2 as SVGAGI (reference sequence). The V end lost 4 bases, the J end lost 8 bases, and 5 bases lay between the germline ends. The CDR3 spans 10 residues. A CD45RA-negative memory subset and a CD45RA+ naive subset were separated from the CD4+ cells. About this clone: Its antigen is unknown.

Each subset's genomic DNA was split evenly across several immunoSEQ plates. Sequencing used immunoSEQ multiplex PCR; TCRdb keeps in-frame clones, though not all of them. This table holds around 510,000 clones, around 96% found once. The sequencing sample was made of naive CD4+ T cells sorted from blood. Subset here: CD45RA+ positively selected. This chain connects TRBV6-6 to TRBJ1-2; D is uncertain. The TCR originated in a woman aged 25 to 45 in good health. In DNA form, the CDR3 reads TGTGCCAGCAGTTCCGGGGGCTACACCTTC. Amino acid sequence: CASSSGGYTF.